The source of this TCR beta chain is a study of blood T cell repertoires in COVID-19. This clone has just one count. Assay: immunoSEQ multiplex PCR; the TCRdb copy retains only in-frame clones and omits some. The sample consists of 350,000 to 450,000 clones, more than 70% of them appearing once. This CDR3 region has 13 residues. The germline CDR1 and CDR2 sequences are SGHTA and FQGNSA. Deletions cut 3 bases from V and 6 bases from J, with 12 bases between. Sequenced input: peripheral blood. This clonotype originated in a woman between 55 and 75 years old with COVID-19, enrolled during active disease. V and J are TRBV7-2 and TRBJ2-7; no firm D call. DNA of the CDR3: TGTGCCAGCAGCTTGACCTCGCGGTCCGAGCAGTACTTC. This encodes CASSLTSRSEQYF.